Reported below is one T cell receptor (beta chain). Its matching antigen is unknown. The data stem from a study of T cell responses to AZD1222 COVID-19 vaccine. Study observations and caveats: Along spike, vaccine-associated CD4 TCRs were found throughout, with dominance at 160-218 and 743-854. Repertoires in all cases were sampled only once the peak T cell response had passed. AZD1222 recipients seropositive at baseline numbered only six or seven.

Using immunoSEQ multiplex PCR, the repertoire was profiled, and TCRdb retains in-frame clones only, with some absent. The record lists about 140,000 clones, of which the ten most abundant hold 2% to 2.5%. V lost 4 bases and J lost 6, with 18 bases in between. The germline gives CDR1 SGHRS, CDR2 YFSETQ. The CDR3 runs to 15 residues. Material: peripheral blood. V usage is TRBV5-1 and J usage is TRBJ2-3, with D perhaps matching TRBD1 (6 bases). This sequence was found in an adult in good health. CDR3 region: CASSPGTPGVDTQYF. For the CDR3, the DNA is TGCGCCAGCAGCCCTGGGACACCGGGCGTGGATACGCAGTATTTT. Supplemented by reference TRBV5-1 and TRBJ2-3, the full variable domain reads KAGVTQTPRYLIKTRGQQVTLSCSPISGHRSVSWYQQTPGQGLQFLFEYFSETQRNKGNFPGRFSGRQFSNSRSEMNVSTLELGDSALYLCASSPGTPGVDTQYFGPGTRLTVL.